This passage covers 23 T cell receptor beta chains from one sample sequenced in a study of T cells in localized non-small cell lung cancer. Profiling relied on immunoSEQ multiplex PCR, and the TCRdb table lists in-frame clones only, not all of them. The sample yields under 15,000 clones, 86% seen once. This specimen was peripheral blood, taken before any cancer treatment. The receptors come from a male donor at least 60 years old with stage III lung adenocarcinoma.

The rearrangement links TRBV30 to TRBJ2-7; D is perhaps TRBD1 (6 bases). The CDR3 runs to 13 residues. Germline V gene sequence: CDR1 GTSNPN, CDR2 SVGIG (reference sequence). V lost 0 bases and J 3 bases, leaving 9 bases between the germline ends. Written as DNA, the CDR3 is TGTGCCTGGAGTGTAGGGGGTATCTACGAGCAGTACTTC. This gives the protein CAWSVGGIYEQYF. The complete variable domain, with remaining parts taken from reference TRBV30 and TRBJ2-7, reads SQTIHQWPATLVQPVGSPLSLECTVEGTSNPNLYWYRQAAGRGLQLLFYSVGIGQISSEVPQNLSASRPQDRQFILSSKKLLLSDSGFYLCAWSVGGIYEQYFGPGTRLTVT.

This clone was seen only once. V is TRBV7-9 and J is TRBJ2-7, with 16 bases aligning to TRBD2. Germline-derived CDR1 and CDR2 are SEHNR and FQNEAQ (reference sequence). V was clipped by 3 bases and J by 7 bases; unmatched bases: 6. CDR3 length: 16 amino acids. The CDR3, as DNA: TGTGCCAGCAGCTTGGGGACTAGCGGGAGGGCCGAAGAGCAGTACTTC. Its translation is CASSLGTSGRAEEQYF.

V and J are TRBV18 and TRBJ2-3; the D is unclear. V dropped 6 bases and J dropped 1 base, with 17 bases sitting between them. The CDR3 contains 16 residues. Germline lookup yields CDR1 KGHSH and CDR2 LQKENI. The CDR3 nucleotides are TGTGCCAGCTCCCCCACAGTCAACGGACGCACAGATACGCAGTATTTT. Translated: CASSPTVNGRTDTQYF.

The chain combines TRBV18 with TRBJ2-7; D uncertain. V was cut by 1 base and J by 1 base, with 11 bases left in between. CDR1 is KGHSH and CDR2 is LQKENI in the germline V gene. This CDR3 is 15 amino acids long. In nucleotides, the CDR3 is TGTGCCAGCTCACCACGGTCCGTTGGGTCCTACGAGCAGTACTTC. It specifies CASSPRSVGSYEQYF.

The rearrangement joins TRBV4-2 to TRBJ2-7; the D gene is possibly TRBD1 (6 bases). Germline V lookup: CDR1 LGHNA, CDR2 YNFKEQ. This CDR3 has 16 residues. The V end was cut by 0 bases, the J end by 2 bases, with 14 bases between. The CDR3, as DNA: TGTGCCAGCAGCCAAGAGGTCACAGGGAACACCTACGAGCAGTACTTC. This encodes CASSQEVTGNTYEQYF.

The chain is built from TRBV6-1 and TRBJ2-2; 7 bases are shared with TRBD1. This CDR3 region has 16 residues. Germline V CDR1 and CDR2: MNHNS, SASEGT. V lost 2 bases and J lost 4; bases outside the gene matches: 7. This CDR3 reads CASSELQGSGTGELFF. Here the CDR3 DNA reads TGTGCCAGCAGTGAATTACAGGGGAGCGGCACCGGGGAGCTGTTTTTT.

This clone was seen a few times. The chain couples TRBV7-9 to TRBJ2-2; 8 bases align to TRBD1. V trimming: 0 bases; J trimming: 6 bases; junction bases outside the gene matches: 9. Germline V gene lookup returns CDR1 SEHNR and CDR2 FQNEAQ (reference sequence). This CDR3 spans 17 amino acids. The CDR3 nucleotides read TGTGCCAGCAGCTTAGCGTCCGGACAGGGCTTGGCCGGGGAGCTGTTTTTT. Translating gives CASSLASGQGLAGELFF.

The V and J genes are TRBV19 and TRBJ2-5; no clear D gene. CDR3 size: 13 residues. CDR1 LNHDA and CDR2 SQIVND come from the germline V gene (reference sequence). Trimming took 7 bases from V and 4 from J, leaving 13 bases between them. The CDR3 sequence: CASTQQGRETQYF. The CDR3 DNA reads as TGTGCCAGTACCCAACAAGGGCGAGAGACCCAGTACTTC.

This clone showed up just once. The V and J genes are TRBV18 and TRBJ2-3, with 8 bases matching TRBD2. CDR3 length: 16 residues. The germline V gene has CDR1 KGHSH and CDR2 LQKENI. The V segment lost 2 bases and the J segment 2 bases; nucleotides outside the gene matches: 6. CDR3 nucleotide sequence: TGTGCCAGCTCACCATCCCGGGGGGGGGCCACAGATACGCAGTATTTT. Translated, it gives CASSPSRGGATDTQYF.

The gene calls are TRBV27 and TRBJ2-6; D is undetermined. This CDR3 is built from 15 residues. V was shortened by 3 bases and J by 0 bases, with 6 bases between the two germline ends. Germline values: CDR1 MNHEY, CDR2 SMNVEV (reference sequence). As DNA, the CDR3 is TGTGCCAGCAGTTTGATGAACTCTGGGGCCAACGTCCTGACTTTC. Translating it yields CASSLMNSGANVLTF.

The rearrangement joins TRBV6-6 to TRBJ2-7; D is tentatively TRBD1 or TRBD2 (5 bases each). The CDR3 extends over 14 amino acids. Trimming left V 7 bases short and J 3 bases short, with 16 bases between. Germline CDR1 reads MNHNY; CDR2 reads SVGAGI (reference sequence). CDR3 nucleotides: TGTGCCAGCACCCGAGGGGCTGCAATCTACGAGCAGTACTTC. Its translation is CASTRGAAIYEQYF.

The J gene is TRBJ2-7, the V gene TRBV5-6, with D possibly matching TRBD2 (5 bases). Germline values: CDR1 SGHDT, CDR2 YYEEEE. Trimming removed 4 bases at V and 6 bases at J, with 20 bases between. The CDR3 length is 15 residues. CDR3 amino acids: CASSPNYSGRREQYF. The CDR3 coding sequence is TGTGCCAGCAGCCCCAATTATAGTGGGAGACGCGAGCAGTACTTC.

The chain has TRBV7-2 and TRBJ1-2; no firm D call. The germline V gene encodes CDR1 SGHTA and CDR2 FQGNSA. Trimming pared 6 bases from V and 5 bases from J, leaving 13 bases between. The CDR3 is 13 amino acids. CDR3 bases: TGTGCCAGCAGTCCTGGGTCCGGATATGGCTACACCTTC. It codes for CASSPGSGYGYTF. Full variable domain (remainder filled in from reference TRBV7-2 and TRBJ1-2): GAGVSQSPSNKVTEKGKDVELRCDPISGHTALYWYRQSLGQGLEFLIYFQGNSAPDKSGLPSDRFSAERTGGSVSTLTIQRTQQEDSAVYLCASSPGSGYGYTFGSGTRLTVV.

The chain recombines TRBV7-2 with TRBJ1-1, with 9 bases that match TRBD1. V shed 4 bases, J shed 6 bases, and the junction held 9 bases outside the gene matches. Germline loops: CDR1 SGHTA, CDR2 FQGNSA. The CDR3 runs 15 residues. CDR3 DNA sequence: TGTGCCAGCAGCTCTCAACAGGGGGCTAGGTCTGAAGCTTTCTTT. This encodes CASSSQQGARSEAFF.

Only a few counts were recorded for this clone. The J gene is TRBJ1-6, the V gene TRBV4-1, with a possible D match to TRBD1 (5 bases). This CDR3 has 16 residues. Trimming left V 1 base short and J 9 bases short, with 16 bases between. The V gene's germline CDR1 is MGHRA and CDR2 YSYEKL. The CDR3 here is CASSQGDGTVVSPLHF. For the CDR3, the DNA is TGCGCCAGCAGCCAAGGAGACGGGACGGTAGTTTCACCCCTCCACTTT.

The V and J genes are TRBV27 and TRBJ1-5, with D possibly TRBD1 on 6 matching bases. CDR1 MNHEY and CDR2 SMNVEV come from the germline V gene (reference sequence). This CDR3 spans 16 amino acids. V dropped 1 base and J dropped 0 bases, with 10 bases sitting between them. In nucleotides, the CDR3 is TGTGCCAGCAGTTTATTGGGGGGGCGTAGCAATCAGCCCCAGCATTTT. Its translation is CASSLLGGRSNQPQHF.

This chain's CDR3 is CASSDPGQPSYGYTF. The CDR3 nucleotides are TGCGCCAGCAGCGACCCGGGACAGCCAAGCTATGGCTACACCTTC. The V and J genes are TRBV5-1 and TRBJ1-2; 7 bases agree with TRBD1. From germline, CDR1 is SGHRS and CDR2 YFSETQ. This CDR3 is built from 15 residues. J gave up 4 bases and V 4 bases, and 10 bases lay outside the gene matches.

This clone was observed a few times. The V and J genes are TRBV7-4 and TRBJ2-5; TRBD1 matches 8 bases. Germline loops: CDR1 SGHVT, CDR2 SQSDAQ. Losses at the gene ends were 3 bases for V and 4 bases for J; bases not matched to a gene: 1. This CDR3 comprises 13 residues. CDR3 nucleotides: TGTGCCAGCAGCTTTACAGGGGGAGAGACCCAGTACTTC. Its translation is CASSFTGGETQYF.

The chain couples TRBV5-1 to TRBJ2-3, with TRBD2 identical over 8 bases. The junction had 6 bases not matched to a gene; V was cut back by 0 bases and J by 3 bases. CDR1 is SGHRS and CDR2 is YFSETQ in the germline V gene. This CDR3 has 16 amino acids. DNA for the CDR3: TGCGCCAGCAGCTTGGCCGGACTAGCCGGGACAGATACGCAGTATTTT. Its translation is CASSLAGLAGTDTQYF.

The chain combines TRBV18 with TRBJ2-1, with D unclear. The germline V and J ends were trimmed by 3 bases and 0 bases, with 18 bases remaining between them. This CDR3 region has 18 residues. Per germline, CDR1 KGHSH and CDR2 LQKENI. CDR3 nucleotides: TGTGCCAGCTCACCTACTTCAGTGGGGTCGAGCTCCTACAATGAGCAGTTCTTC. Amino acids: CASSPTSVGSSSYNEQFF.

The chain links TRBV7-9 to TRBJ2-2; D uncertain. Trimming pared 3 bases from V and 4 bases from J, leaving 12 bases between. The germline V gene has CDR1 SEHNR and CDR2 FQNEAQ (reference sequence). The CDR3 sequence is 15 residues long. CDR3 protein: CASSFRREITGELFF. CDR3 in DNA: TGTGCCAGCAGCTTCCGTCGCGAAATCACCGGGGAGCTGTTTTTT.

The J gene is TRBJ2-5, the V gene TRBV6-5; D ambiguous. Germline V gives CDR1 MNHEY, CDR2 SVGAGI. The CDR3 is 11 amino acids. Trimming took off 0 bases at V and 6 bases at J, with 2 bases between the two ends. The CDR3 loop is CASSYSKTQYF. The CDR3 region has the DNA TGTGCCAGCAGTTACTCGAAGACCCAGTACTTC.

The rearrangement uses TRBV10-2 and TRBJ2-2; TRBD1 matches 7 bases. The CDR3 extends over 13 amino acids. The V segment lost 8 bases and the J segment 1 base; nucleotides outside the gene matches: 1. In germline, CDR1 is WSHSY, CDR2 SAAADI. The chain's CDR3 is CASRDRNTGELFF. The DNA for the CDR3 is TGCGCCAGCCGGGACAGGAACACCGGGGAGCTGTTTTTT.